These 23 T cell receptor beta chains were sequenced from one sample in a study of cytomegalovirus exposure and HLA in healthy donors. Primers included in the PCR were 60 Vbeta and 13 Jbeta primers. The repertoire was sequenced with immunoSEQ multiplex PCR; TCRdb's copy has only in-frame clones and lacks some. The sample comprises some 180,000 clones, about four fifths of which are singletons, and roughly 2% rests with the top ten. Material: PBMCs. The receptors come from a woman aged 25-40 years in good health and CMV-seronegative.

The chain carries TRBV29-1 and TRBJ2-1; 10 nucleotides line up with TRBD2. This CDR3 has 16 residues. The junction had 4 bases not matched to a gene; V was cut back by 0 bases and J by 2 bases. In germline, CDR1 is SQVTM, CDR2 ANQGSEA. For the CDR3, the DNA is TGCAGCGTTGAAGACCCCAGCGGGGGGGCCTACAATGAGCAGTTCTTC. Translating it yields CSVEDPSGGAYNEQFF.

The chain combines TRBV7-9 with TRBJ1-3, with D possibly being TRBD1 (5 bases). The CDR3 runs to 15 residues. Trimming pared 1 base from V and 7 bases from J, leaving 14 bases between. Germline loops: CDR1 SEHNR, CDR2 FQNEAQ (reference sequence). CDR3 nucleotides: TGTGCCAGCAGCTTAGGCGCCGGACGGGGGAACACCATATATTTT. Protein: CASSLGAGRGNTIYF.

The chain has TRBV6-5 and TRBJ1-2, with D possibly matching TRBD1 (5 bases). Trimming removed 6 bases from V and 6 bases from J, with 14 bases in between. This CDR3 has 13 amino acids. Germline loops: CDR1 MNHEY, CDR2 SVGAGI. CDR3 amino acids: CASSSAGVDGYTF. CDR3 bases: TGTGCCAGCAGCTCCGCGGGGGTAGATGGCTACACCTTC.

This clone was counted a single time. The chain has TRBV6-5 and TRBJ2-5; a weak D match, TRBD2 (7 bases). V was clipped by 8 bases and J by 11 bases, with 21 bases between them. The length of the CDR3 is 13 residues. Germline V lookup: CDR1 MNHEY, CDR2 SVGAGI. For the CDR3, the DNA is TGTGCCAGCGACTCGGGGGGCGGGGGCTCTCAGTACTTC. It specifies CASDSGGGGSQYF.

The CDR3: CASSLARGVQETQYF. For the CDR3, the DNA is TGTGCCAGCAGTTTAGCGCGGGGGGTCCAAGAGACCCAGTACTTC. This rearrangement joins TRBV27 to TRBJ2-5; 8 positions agree with TRBD2. Germline V gene sequence: CDR1 MNHEY, CDR2 SMNVEV (reference sequence). The V gene end was trimmed by 2 bases and the J gene end by 1 base; junction bases not matched to a gene: 3. The CDR3 is 15 amino acids.

V usage is TRBV4-3 and J usage is TRBJ1-2; no clear D. The V end was cut by 0 bases, the J end by 4 bases, with 12 bases between. The germline CDR1 and CDR2 sequences are LGHNA and YSLEER. The CDR3 length is 15 residues. The CDR3, as DNA: TGCGCCAGCAGCCAAGATTCAGACAATGTCTATGGCTACACCTTC. Translating it yields CASSQDSDNVYGYTF.

V and J are TRBV28 and TRBJ1-4, with no clear D. The germline V gene encodes CDR1 MDHEN and CDR2 SYDVKM. The germline V and J ends were trimmed by 5 bases and 0 bases, with 13 bases remaining between them. CDR3 length equals 16 residues. The CDR3: CASSQRTPATNEKLFF. DNA of the CDR3: TGTGCCAGCAGTCAACGTACTCCGGCAACTAATGAAAAACTGTTTTTT.

This clone was seen only once. The rearrangement links TRBV13 to TRBJ1-2, with 10 bases lining up with TRBD1. This CDR3 region has 16 residues. CDR1 PRHDT and CDR2 FYEKMQ come from the germline V gene (reference sequence). V dropped 4 bases and J dropped 4; count of bases not matched to a gene: 9. This CDR3 reads CASSSTGQGSGYGYTF. In DNA form, the CDR3 reads TGTGCCAGCAGCTCCACGGGACAGGGGAGCGGCTATGGCTACACCTTC.

This clone was recorded only once. The CDR3 DNA reads as TGTGCCACCAGCAGAGGAACAGGTCGAAATGAAAAACTGTTTTTT. Protein: CATSRGTGRNEKLFF. The chain joins TRBV15 to TRBJ1-4; D possibly corresponds to TRBD1 (5 bases). CDR3 length equals 15 residues. The germline CDR1 and CDR2 sequences are LNHNV and YYDKDF (reference sequence). Trimming removed 1 base from V and 5 bases from J, with 11 bases in between.

This clone was seen more than once but under ten times. The V call is TRBV5-5, the J call TRBJ2-2; D is ambiguous. The germline V gene has CDR1 SGHKS and CDR2 YYEKEE (reference sequence). V was trimmed by 1 base and J by 6 bases, leaving 16 bases between them. The CDR3 contains 16 residues. The CDR3 loop reads CASSLFSGARPGELFF. The CDR3 DNA sequence: TGTGCCAGCAGCTTGTTCTCAGGTGCTCGTCCCGGGGAGCTGTTTTTT.

This clone was counted a single time. V is TRBV30 and J is TRBJ1-4, with D maybe TRBD1 (5 bases). CDR3 length: 16 residues. Germline values: CDR1 GTSNPN, CDR2 SVGIG (reference sequence). V dropped 3 bases and J dropped 5 bases, with 19 bases sitting between them. CDR3 protein: CAWSLTLTDRNEKLFF. CDR3 sequence (DNA): TGTGCCTGGAGCCTCACCCTGACAGACCGCAATGAAAAACTGTTTTTT. Full variable domain (rest looked up from reference TRBV30 and TRBJ1-4): SQTIHQWPATLVQPVGSPLSLECTVEGTSNPNLYWYRQAAGRGLQLLFYSVGIGQISSEVPQNLSASRPQDRQFILSSKKLLLSDSGFYLCAWSLTLTDRNEKLFFGSGTQLSVL.

This clone was picked up a small number of times. This chain links TRBV4-1 with TRBJ1-1; D ambiguous. CDR1 and CDR2 from the germline V gene are MGHRA and YSYEKL. The CDR3 consists of 12 residues. The V and J ends lost 1 base and 11 bases respectively, with 11 bases between them. The CDR3 DNA is TGCGCCAGCAGCCAAGTCGGGATCGGGGCTTTCTTT. Translated: CASSQVGIGAFF.

The rearrangement joins TRBV6-4 to TRBJ2-2, with 7 bases aligning to TRBD1. J gave up 0 bases and V 3 bases, and 4 bases lay outside the gene matches. The germline gives CDR1 MRHNA, CDR2 SNTAGT. The CDR3 runs 16 residues. The CDR3 DNA follows: TGTGCCAGCAGTGAGGGGACAGAGGCGAACACCGGGGAGCTGTTTTTT. It yields the protein CASSEGTEANTGELFF.

The chain carries TRBV6-5 and TRBJ1-2; D ambiguous. CDR1 is MNHEY, CDR2 SVGAGI, per germline. The CDR3 consists of 15 residues. Deletions cut 7 bases from V and 4 bases from J, with 19 bases between. The CDR3 reads CASTVTATVVYGYTF. CDR3 nucleotide sequence: TGTGCCAGCACCGTCACAGCTACTGTTGTCTATGGCTACACCTTC.

V and J are TRBV29-1 and TRBJ1-2, with 9 nucleotides matching TRBD1. The germline V gene encodes CDR1 SQVTM and CDR2 ANQGSEA. The V and J ends lost 3 bases and 3 bases, in that order; junction bases with no gene match: 2. This CDR3 is 13 amino acids long. CDR3 coding DNA: TGCAGCGTTGAGGGGACAGGGTACTATGGCTACACCTTC. The encoded protein is CSVEGTGYYGYTF.

The gene calls are TRBV5-1 and TRBJ2-1; TRBD2 matches 9 bases. With V trimmed by 4 bases and J by 8 bases, 10 bases remained unmatched. The CDR3 is 15 amino acids. From germline, CDR1 is SGHRS and CDR2 YFSETQ. CDR3 sequence: CASSRTSVEHYEQFF. CDR3 nucleotide sequence: TGCGCCAGCAGCAGGACTAGCGTAGAACACTATGAGCAGTTCTTC.

This clone was counted only a few times. The chain links TRBV5-6 to TRBJ2-7, with 7 bases identical to TRBD1. Germline V gene data show CDR1 as SGHDT and CDR2 as YYEEEE. The CDR3 is made up of 14 amino acids. Trimming removed 0 bases from V and 3 bases from J; junction bases left unmatched: 3. The CDR3 sequence is CASSLVAGGYEQYF. The DNA for the CDR3 is TGTGCCAGCAGCTTGGTTGCAGGGGGCTACGAGCAGTACTTC.

The chain has TRBV4-1 and TRBJ2-2; perhaps TRBD2 as D (6 bases). Trimming removed 7 bases from V and 0 bases from J, with 6 bases in between. CDR1 is MGHRA, CDR2 YSYEKL, per germline. The CDR3 consists of 13 residues. The CDR3 reads CASTGANTGELFF. CDR3 DNA: TGCGCCAGCACGGGAGCGAACACCGGGGAGCTGTTTTTT.

The gene calls are TRBV10-1 and TRBJ1-6, with TRBD1 as a possible D gene (5 bases). The CDR3 extends over 17 amino acids. The V end lost 10 bases, the J end lost 4 bases, and 23 bases lay between the germline ends. CDR1 is WNHNN, CDR2 SYGVQD, per germline (reference sequence). In DNA, the CDR3 is TGCGCCATTACACTCCACAGGCCTTCGACTTATAATTCACCCCTCCACTTT. Protein: CAITLHRPSTYNSPLHF.

The chain links TRBV5-4 to TRBJ1-2; no reliable D call. Germline V lookup: CDR1 SGHNT, CDR2 YYREEE (reference sequence). Trimming shortened V by 3 bases and J by 5 bases, and 14 bases separated the two germline ends. The CDR3 is 14 residues long. The CDR3 sequence is CASSSVRELYGYTF. CDR3 sequence (DNA): TGTGCCAGCAGCTCCGTCCGGGAGCTATATGGCTACACCTTC.

The chain employs TRBV10-1 and TRBJ2-7; D unclear. Trimming pared 0 bases from V and 9 bases from J, leaving 18 bases between. The CDR3 extends over 15 amino acids. Germline V lookup: CDR1 WNHNN, CDR2 SYGVQD (reference sequence). The CDR3 loop reads CASSESRRSPRGQYF. DNA for the CDR3: TGCGCCAGCAGTGAGTCTAGGCGTTCCCCGCGAGGGCAGTACTTC.

The chain combines TRBV6-6 with TRBJ1-1; TRBD1 might be the D (5 bases). This CDR3 has 14 amino acids. Trimming took 4 bases from V and 3 from J, leaving 12 bases between them. From germline, CDR1 is MNHNY and CDR2 SVGAGI (reference sequence). The CDR3 sequence: CASSFTWGDTEAFF. Here the CDR3 DNA reads TGTGCCAGCAGTTTCACCTGGGGGGACACTGAAGCTTTCTTT.

This CDR3 is CASSLSSQARYEQYF. The CDR3 DNA reads TGTGCCAGCAGCTTATCGTCTCAGGCCCGCTACGAGCAGTACTTC. The V gene is TRBV7-6, the J gene TRBJ2-7; D remains unclear. Between the trimmed V and J ends, which lost 2 bases and 3 bases, there was a span of 14 bases. Germline assignment: CDR1 SGHVS and CDR2 FNYEAQ. CDR3 length equals 15 residues. Looking up the rest from reference TRBV7-6 and TRBJ2-7 gives the full variable domain: GAGVSQSPRYKVTKRGQDVALRCDPISGHVSLYWYRQALGQGPEFLTYFNYEAQQDKSGLPNDRFSAERPEGSISTLTIQRTEQRDSAMYRCASSLSSQARYEQYFGPGTRLTVT.